This T cell receptor beta chain originates from a study of cytomegalovirus exposure and HLA in healthy donors. The PCR was carried out with 60 Vbeta primers and 13 Jbeta primers. The repertoire was sequenced with immunoSEQ multiplex PCR; TCRdb's copy has only in-frame clones and lacks some. Its table records about 72,000 clones. Per the germline V gene, CDR1 is SEHNR and CDR2 is FQNEAQ (reference sequence). Trimming shortened V by 5 bases and J by 9 bases, and 11 bases separated the two germline ends. The length of the CDR3 is 13 residues. J is TRBJ1-6 and V is TRBV7-9, with a possible D match to TRBD1 (5 bases). Sequenced material: PBMCs. This receptor was taken from a man aged 40-50 years in good health and CMV-seronegative. The DNA for the CDR3 is TGTGCCAGCAGCCGAACCACAGGTTCACCCCTCCACTTT. Its translation is CASSRTTGSPLHF.